Listed here are 13 T cell receptor beta chains from one sample, sequenced in a study of blood T cell repertoires in COVID-19 (TCRdb year 2020). To prepare the library, the immunoSEQ multiplex PCR assay was applied. The clones in this table, taken by TCRdb from immuneACCESS, are in-frame only. Not every clone is retained; where verified, under half of the shortfall comes from an unresolved V gene, and the cause of the rest is unknown. In all, the sample holds around 70,000 clones, and around 74% of those were seen once. The ten largest make up over 20% of the sample. The material sequenced was peripheral blood. The receptor set was obtained from a man in his sixties or seventies with acute or convalescent COVID-19.

V usage is TRBV27 and J usage is TRBJ2-7; 7 positions agree with TRBD1. J gave up 1 base and V 2 bases, and 5 bases lay outside the gene matches. From germline, CDR1 is MNHEY and CDR2 SMNVEV (reference sequence). This CDR3 is 15 amino acids long. The CDR3 DNA reads as TGTGCCAGCAGTTTAGGGGACAGACCATCCTACGAGCAGTACTTC. Its translation: CASSLGDRPSYEQYF.

This clone was observed a few times. The chain is built from TRBV7-9 and TRBJ2-1; D is perhaps TRBD1 (6 bases). Germline-derived CDR1 and CDR2 are SEHNR and FQNEAQ (reference sequence). V was pared by 11 bases and J by 5 bases, with 16 bases between. The CDR3 covers 13 residues. Written as DNA, the CDR3 is TGTGCCTCCGAGGGGACATTTGACAATGAGCAGTTCTTC. This translates into CASEGTFDNEQFF.

This clone was counted ten times or more. The chain is built from TRBV4-2 and TRBJ2-2; 8 bases line up with TRBD2. This CDR3 comprises 15 residues. V was clipped by 4 bases and J by 1 base; unmatched bases: 2. Germline values: CDR1 LGHNA, CDR2 YNFKEQ. CDR3 DNA: TGTGCCAGCAGCCTGGGACTAGAGAACACCGGGGAGCTGTTTTTT. Translating it yields CASSLGLENTGELFF.

This chain joins TRBV7-3 and TRBJ2-2; D is perhaps TRBD2 (6 bases). The V gene lost 4 bases and the J gene lost 7 bases, with 13 bases spanning the gap. The CDR3 has 14 amino acids. Per germline, CDR1 SGHTA and CDR2 FQGTGA. The CDR3 loop reads CASSSTRTDGELFF. CDR3 coding DNA: TGTGCCAGCAGCTCGACTAGAACGGACGGGGAGCTGTTTTTT. The full variable domain, with the rest looked up from reference TRBV7-3 and TRBJ2-2, is GAGVSQTPSNKVTEKGKYVELRCDPISGHTALYWYRQSLGQGPEFLIYFQGTGAADDSGLPNDRFFAVRPEGSVSTLKIQRTERGDSAVYLCASSSTRTDGELFFGEGSRLTVL.

This clone appeared a single time. The chain carries TRBV28 and TRBJ2-1; D is possibly TRBD1 (6 bases). The V end lost 5 bases, the J end lost 4 bases, and 15 bases lay between the germline ends. Germline loops: CDR1 MDHEN, CDR2 SYDVKM. This CDR3 comprises 15 residues. CDR3 nucleotides: TGTGCCAGCAGTGGGAACGGACAGTCTTACAATGAGCAGTTCTTC. Translated: CASSGNGQSYNEQFF. The full variable domain, rest sourced from reference TRBV28 and TRBJ2-1, is DVKVTQSSRYLVKRTGEKVFLECVQDMDHENMFWYRQDPGLGLRLIYFSYDVKMKEKGDIPEGYSVSREKKERFSLILESASTNQTSMYLCASSGNGQSYNEQFFGPGTRLTVL.

This chain uses TRBV9 with TRBJ1-6; D may be TRBD1 (5 bases). V lost 0 bases and J lost 8, with 12 bases in between. CDR1 and CDR2 from the germline V gene are SGDLS and YYNGEE. There are 15 residues in the CDR3. The CDR3 sequence is CASSVGKGWDSPLHF. CDR3 coding DNA: TGTGCCAGCAGCGTAGGGAAGGGGTGGGATTCACCCCTCCACTTT.

The chain joins TRBV27 to TRBJ1-1, with D possibly matching TRBD1 (6 bases). The CDR3 has 14 residues. CDR1 and CDR2 (germline): MNHEY, SMNVEV (reference sequence). V shed 4 bases and J shed 0 bases, with 9 bases lying between them. In DNA form, the CDR3 reads TGTGCCAGCAGTTCACAGGGCATGAACACTGAAGCTTTCTTT. Protein: CASSSQGMNTEAFF.

The chain is built from TRBV19 and TRBJ1-1; 7 nucleotides agree with TRBD1. V shed 6 bases and J 8 bases; nucleotides not matched to a gene: 12. This CDR3 contains 14 residues. CDR1 is LNHDA and CDR2 is SQIVND in the germline V gene (reference sequence). This CDR3 reads CASRSPGGWKEAFF. The DNA for the CDR3 is TGTGCCAGTAGATCCCCAGGGGGTTGGAAGGAAGCTTTCTTT.

The rearrangement joins TRBV6-2 or TRBV6-3 to TRBJ1-2, with 8 bases lining up with TRBD1. This CDR3 region has 14 residues. Trimming at V came to 0 bases and at J to 5 bases, leaving 2 bases not matched to a gene. Germline CDR1 and CDR2: MNHEY and SVGEGT. Here the CDR3 reads CASSYSDRVYGYTF. The CDR3 coding sequence is TGTGCCAGCAGTTACTCGGACAGGGTGTATGGCTACACCTTC.

The CDR3 loop reads CASSLTLGASGYEQYF. For the CDR3, the DNA is TGTGCCAGCAGTCTCACCCTTGGGGCTAGCGGCTACGAGCAGTACTTC. The rearrangement joins TRBV28 to TRBJ2-7, with 7 positions matching TRBD2. The CDR3 extends over 16 amino acids. The V gene's germline CDR1 is MDHEN and CDR2 SYDVKM. The ends lost 5 bases at V and 3 bases at J; junction bases unmatched: 13.

This clone was seen a handful of times. The rearrangement links TRBV18 to TRBJ2-3; 13 bases match TRBD2. The V segment lost 6 bases and the J segment 2 bases; nucleotides outside the gene matches: 5. Germline CDR1 and CDR2: KGHSH and LQKENI. This CDR3 is 16 amino acids long. The CDR3 DNA reads as TGTGCCAGCTCCCTGGGACTAGCGGGACCCACAGATACGCAGTATTTT. Residues: CASSLGLAGPTDTQYF.

The chain joins TRBV6-6 to TRBJ2-1; 10 nucleotides agree with TRBD2. The germline V gene encodes CDR1 MNHNY and CDR2 SVGAGI (reference sequence). This CDR3 is 17 amino acids long. The V gene end was trimmed by 5 bases and the J gene end by 3 bases; junction bases not matched to a gene: 10. The CDR3 sequence: CASSRLHGTSDYNEQFF. The CDR3, as DNA: TGTGCCAGCAGTCGACTCCACGGGACTAGCGACTACAATGAGCAGTTCTTC.

This clone was counted once. The chain recombines TRBV6-5 with TRBJ1-5; D remains unclear. V was cut by 9 bases and J by 7 bases, with 22 bases left in between. Germline-derived CDR1 and CDR2 are MNHEY and SVGAGI. This CDR3 is built from 15 residues. CDR3 DNA: TGTGCCAGTAAGGCCCAGCTGGGAGTGGGGCAGCCCCAGCATTTT. Residues: CASKAQLGVGQPQHF.